One sample yielded the 25 T cell receptor beta chains listed below, sequenced in a study of blood T cell repertoires in COVID-19. Data came from immunoSEQ multiplex PCR; TCRdb stores just in-frame clones and leaves some out. In the table there are about 230,000 clones, approximately 90% of which are singletons. The specimen was peripheral blood. The source of these receptors is a man aged 45-65 years with COVID-19, enrolled during active disease.

V is TRBV5-1 and J is TRBJ2-3, with 12 bases matching TRBD2. The CDR3 has 16 amino acids. Trimming removed 0 bases from V and 4 bases from J; junction bases left unmatched: 3. CDR1 is SGHRS and CDR2 is YFSETQ in the germline V gene. The CDR3 is CASSLVLAGGSDTQYF. The DNA of the CDR3 is TGCGCCAGCAGCTTGGTTCTAGCGGGAGGGTCAGATACGCAGTATTTT.

This clone was seen only once. This chain links TRBV19 with TRBJ1-2; TRBD1 matches at 7 bases. CDR1 is LNHDA and CDR2 is SQIVND in the germline V gene (reference sequence). The junction had 7 bases not matched to a gene; V was cut back by 6 bases and J by 3 bases. The CDR3 extends over 14 amino acids. The DNA of the CDR3 is TGTGCCAGTAGGGCCCCTGACAGGGACTATGGCTACACCTTC. Translating it yields CASRAPDRDYGYTF.

The V call is TRBV7-8, the J call TRBJ1-1; TRBD1 agrees at 9 bases. V shed 5 bases and J 4 bases; nucleotides not matched to a gene: 8. CDR1 and CDR2 (germline): SGHVS, FQNEAQ. This CDR3 contains 15 residues. The CDR3 nucleotides read TGTGCCAGCAGCCAACCACAGGGGGCCGGCACTGAAGCTTTCTTT. Protein sequence: CASSQPQGAGTEAFF. The full variable domain, rest sourced from reference TRBV7-8 and TRBJ1-1, is GAGVSQSPRYKVAKRGQDVALRCDPISGHVSLFWYQQALGQGPEFLTYFQNEAQLDKSGLPSDRFFAERPEGSVSTLKIQRTQQEDSAVYLCASSQPQGAGTEAFFGQGTRLTVV.

In its sample, this clone was seen once. CDR3 sequence: CAYAGYSYEQYF. The CDR3 coding sequence is TGTGCCTACGCAGGGTACTCCTACGAGCAGTACTTC. The V and J genes are TRBV30 and TRBJ2-7; a possible D gene is TRBD1 (5 bases). The CDR3 extends over 12 amino acids. Trimming removed 7 bases from V and 0 bases from J, with 10 bases in between. Per the germline V gene, CDR1 is GTSNPN and CDR2 is SVGIG (reference sequence).

The chain is built from TRBV3-1 (or the pseudogene TRBV3-2) and TRBJ1-2; 7 nucleotides agree with TRBD1. The CDR3 length is 14 residues. The V and J ends lost 4 bases and 0 bases, in that order; junction bases with no gene match: 2. CDR1 is LGHDT and CDR2 is YNNKEL in the germline V gene (reference sequence). The CDR3 DNA reads TGTGCCAGCAGCCGAGGGGGCTCTAACTATGGCTACACCTTC. It encodes CASSRGGSNYGYTF.

In this sample, this clone turned up a few times. This chain links TRBV24-1 with TRBJ2-3; 7 nucleotides line up with TRBD2. The CDR3 runs 14 residues. The V gene's germline CDR1 is KGHDR and CDR2 SFDVKD. The J segment lost 6 bases and the V segment lost 5 bases, leaving 7 bases of the junction unmatched. The CDR3, as DNA: TGTGCCACCAGTGCAGGCGGGGGATCGGATACGCAGTATTTT. It translates to CATSAGGGSDTQYF.

The chain has TRBV19 and TRBJ1-5, with D perhaps matching TRBD1 (5 bases). CDR3 length equals 16 residues. Per germline, CDR1 LNHDA and CDR2 SQIVND (reference sequence). V was trimmed by 7 bases and J by 1 base, leaving 17 bases between them. The CDR3 region has the DNA TGTGCCAGTAATGGGCTGTGGCAGGGCAGCAATCAGCCCCAGCATTTT. Protein: CASNGLWQGSNQPQHF.

This CDR3 is CASSLGDRNSYEQYF. DNA for the CDR3: TGTGCCAGCAGCTTAGGGGACAGAAACTCCTACGAGCAGTACTTC. This sequence joins TRBV7-8 and TRBJ2-7; 7 bases line up with TRBD1. Trimming removed 1 base from V and 0 bases from J; junction bases left unmatched: 3. This CDR3 is 15 amino acids long. Germline loops: CDR1 SGHVS, CDR2 FQNEAQ.

This clone was found a few times. V gene TRBV19 combines with J gene TRBJ2-5; D gene uncertain. Trimming shortened V by 3 bases and J by 1 base, and 12 bases separated the two germline ends. The germline gives CDR1 LNHDA, CDR2 SQIVND (reference sequence). This CDR3 is 15 amino acids long. This chain's CDR3 is CASSINRFSQETQYF. The DNA for the CDR3 is TGTGCCAGTAGTATTAACCGTTTCAGCCAAGAGACCCAGTACTTC.

The chain uses TRBV27 and TRBJ2-1, with 11 positions matching TRBD2. Trimming removed 1 base from V and 7 bases from J; junction bases left unmatched: 9. CDR1 is MNHEY, CDR2 SMNVEV, per germline (reference sequence). This CDR3 comprises 17 residues. The CDR3 loop reads CASSLLRLAGKGNEQFF. DNA for the CDR3: TGTGCCAGCAGTTTATTACGACTAGCGGGAAAGGGGAATGAGCAGTTCTTC.

V is TRBV5-4 and J is TRBJ2-2; 9 nucleotides agree with TRBD1. From germline, CDR1 is SGHNT and CDR2 YYREEE (reference sequence). The CDR3 is made up of 16 amino acids. V was clipped by 6 bases and J by 2 bases; unmatched bases: 8. CDR3 DNA: TGTGCCAGCATGCCTTGGACAGGGGTCAACACCGGGGAGCTGTTTTTT. Amino acid sequence: CASMPWTGVNTGELFF.

The V and J genes are TRBV21-1 and TRBJ2-3; TRBD2 reflects the table's D call only, with no check against the DNA. TRBV21-1 is a pseudogene. The CDR3 is 17 residues long. The CDR3 DNA follows: TGTGCCAGCAGCAACCCCGTCAGCGGGAGAAGTTCAGATACGCAGTATTTT. This codes for CASSNPVSGRSSDTQYF.

The chain carries TRBV5-1 and TRBJ1-2, with D maybe TRBD1 (5 bases). The CDR3 has 12 amino acids. The germline gives CDR1 SGHRS, CDR2 YFSETQ. V shed 4 bases and J shed 8 bases, with 12 bases lying between them. DNA for the CDR3: TGCGCCAGCAGCACACAGGTTGACGGCTACACCTTC. Residues: CASSTQVDGYTF.

The chain uses TRBV2 and TRBJ1-4, with a possible D match to TRBD1 (5 bases). V shed 7 bases and J shed 6 bases, with 18 bases lying between them. Germline V gene data show CDR1 as SNHLY and CDR2 as FYNNEI. The CDR3 is 15 amino acids. The CDR3 region is CASNPRVSGDEKLFF. The CDR3, as DNA: TGTGCCAGCAACCCCAGGGTTAGTGGGGATGAAAAACTGTTTTTT. Together with reference TRBV2 and TRBJ1-4, the CDR3 gives the full variable domain: EPEVTQTPSHQVTQMGQEVILRCVPISNHLYFYWYRQILGQKVEFLVSFYNNEISEKSEIFDDQFSVERPDGSNFTLKIRSTKLEDSAMYFCASNPRVSGDEKLFFGSGTQLSVL.

The rearrangement uses TRBV19 and TRBJ2-7; 11 positions agree with TRBD2. There are 14 residues in the CDR3. Unmatched junction bases numbered 0, after V lost 2 bases and J lost 3 bases. Germline lookup yields CDR1 LNHDA and CDR2 SQIVND (reference sequence). The CDR3 region is CASSILAGGYEQYF. The CDR3 DNA reads as TGTGCCAGTAGTATACTAGCGGGGGGCTACGAGCAGTACTTC.

The gene calls are TRBV4-3 and TRBJ1-2, with 8 bases matching TRBD1. Germline CDR1 LGHNA, CDR2 YSLEER. The length of the CDR3 is 17 residues. Germline trimming cut 0 bases from V and 4 bases from J; bases unmatched to any gene: 10. The CDR3 coding sequence is TGCGCCAGCAGCCAAGAGGGGGCGTGGGACAGGACCTATGGCTACACCTTC. It yields the protein CASSQEGAWDRTYGYTF.

The V gene is TRBV9, the J gene TRBJ1-1; 9 positions match TRBD1. Germline V CDR1 and CDR2: SGDLS, YYNGEE. This CDR3 contains 16 residues. Trimming at V came to 2 bases and at J to 0 bases, leaving 5 bases not matched to a gene. The CDR3, as DNA: TGTGCCAGCAGCGTCAAACAGGGGGCCCTGAACACTGAAGCTTTCTTT. This encodes CASSVKQGALNTEAFF.

This clone was counted a few times. The chain is built from TRBV24-1 and TRBJ2-2; 11 positions match TRBD1. The CDR3 spans 17 residues. The J segment lost 6 bases and the V segment lost 5 bases, leaving 10 bases of the junction unmatched. CDR1 and CDR2 (germline): KGHDR, SFDVKD. The CDR3 sequence is CATSGASPGQGAGELFF. CDR3 nucleotide sequence: TGTGCCACCAGTGGGGCCTCTCCGGGACAGGGGGCCGGGGAGCTGTTTTTT.

The sample holds a few counts of this clone. J is TRBJ2-5 and V is TRBV2; 10 bases map to TRBD1. The ends lost 7 bases at V and 5 bases at J; junction bases unmatched: 7. This CDR3 region has 14 residues. The germline V gene has CDR1 SNHLY and CDR2 FYNNEI. The DNA of the CDR3 is TGTGCCAGCACCTCCGGGACAGGGGTGGAGACCCAGTACTTC. This codes for CASTSGTGVETQYF.

The chain has TRBV6-5 and TRBJ2-7; 9 bases agree with TRBD1. V trimming: 5 bases; J trimming: 4 bases; junction bases outside the gene matches: 3. The germline gives CDR1 MNHEY, CDR2 SVGAGI. CDR3 length: 13 residues. The CDR3 sequence: CASSNRGRYEQYF. The CDR3 DNA reads TGTGCCAGCAGTAACAGGGGGCGTTACGAGCAGTACTTC.

This chain links TRBV4-2 with TRBJ2-7, with 7 nucleotides matching TRBD1. The CDR3 sequence is 18 residues long. Trimming took 1 base from V and 1 from J; bases not matched to a gene: 13. The germline V gene encodes CDR1 LGHNA and CDR2 YNFKEQ. DNA for the CDR3: TGTGCCAGCAGCCAAGGACTCCTGAGACAGGGATTTTCCTACGAGCAGTACTTC. Protein sequence: CASSQGLLRQGFSYEQYF.

V usage is TRBV18 and J usage is TRBJ1-5; D remains ambiguous. Germline lookup yields CDR1 KGHSH and CDR2 LQKENI. The CDR3 covers 13 residues. V was trimmed by 5 bases and J by 0 bases, leaving 5 bases between them. CDR3 loop: CASSSNSNQPQHF. In nucleotides, the CDR3 is TGTGCCAGCTCAAGCAATAGCAATCAGCCCCAGCATTTT. The entire variable domain, with the rest obtained from reference TRBV18 and TRBJ1-5, is as follows: NAGVMQNPRHLVRRRGQEARLRCSPMKGHSHVYWYRQLPEEGLKFMVYLQKENIIDESGMPKERFSAEFPKEGPSILRIQQVVRGDSAAYFCASSSNSNQPQHFGDGTRLSIL.

The gene calls are TRBV6-2 or TRBV6-3 and TRBJ1-6, with 11 bases matching TRBD1. The germline CDR1 and CDR2 sequences are MNHEY and SVGEGT. The CDR3 covers 18 residues. Unmatched junction bases numbered 9, after V lost 2 bases and J lost 6 bases. The CDR3: CASSYREGQGAFNSPLHF. The DNA of the CDR3 is TGTGCCAGCAGTTACCGCGAAGGACAGGGGGCCTTTAATTCACCCCTCCACTTT.

The chain employs TRBV12-5 and TRBJ1-3; 12 bases map to TRBD1. Germline CDR1 and CDR2: LGHNT and FRNRAP. The CDR3 consists of 14 residues. The V and J ends lost 6 bases and 8 bases, in that order; junction bases with no gene match: 5. The DNA for the CDR3 is TGTGCTAGTGGAATGGGACAGGGGGCTCACACCATATATTTT. Residues: CASGMGQGAHTIYF. Full variable domain (missing parts from reference TRBV12-5 and TRBJ1-3): DARVTQTPRHKVTEMGQEVTMRCQPILGHNTVFWYRQTMMQGLELLAYFRNRAPLDDSGMPKDRFSAEMPDATLATLKIQPSEPRDSAVYFCASGMGQGAHTIYFGEGSWLTVV.

V usage is TRBV5-6 and J usage is TRBJ1-2; 9 nucleotides agree with TRBD1. V trimming: 10 bases; J trimming: 3 bases; junction bases outside the gene matches: 16. CDR3 length: 16 amino acids. Germline lookup yields CDR1 SGHDT and CDR2 YYEEEE. The CDR3 DNA reads TGTGCCGAGACCCCATCAGGGGACAGGGTGTACTATGGCTACACCTTC. It codes for CAETPSGDRVYYGYTF. The full variable domain, in which reference TRBV5-6 and TRBJ1-2 provide the parts outside the CDR3, is DAGVTQSPTHLIKTRGQQVTLRCSPKSGHDTVSWYQQALGQGPQFIFQYYEEEERQRGNFPDRFSGHQFPNYSSELNVNALLLGDSALYLCAETPSGDRVYYGYTFGSGTRLTVV.